A single T cell receptor beta chain is shown here with its context. Its antigen remains unknown. This CDR3 region has 15 residues. V lost 5 bases and J lost 7; bases outside the gene matches: 6. Germline V gene lookup returns CDR1 MNHNS and CDR2 SASEGT. Treatment of the sample: roughly 10-day PBMC culture with coronavirus spike peptide pools or control peptides (ViraFEST assay). Cultured CD4+ T-cell DNA underwent Oncomine TCR Beta short-read sequencing. Via MiXCR, TCRdb re-called the PCR reads, giving one row per CDR3 protein. There are about 19,000 distinct CDR3 sequences in the sample; less than 50% occur only once, and around 2.5% lies in the top ten. These data are taken from a study of vaccination and CD4 T cells after COVID-19. Study-wide context: Each participant was administered two doses of a vaccine, which was either BNT162b2 or mRNA-1273.

V and J are TRBV6-1 and TRBJ1-6, with TRBD1 matching 9 bases. The sequencing here drew on CD4+ T cells from blood, cultured in vitro, taken after SARS-CoV-2 vaccination. The TCR comes from a human donor who had recovered from COVID-19. CDR3 loop: CASSSRQGGNSPLHF. The CDR3 coding sequence is TGTGCCAGCAGTAGTAGACAGGGGGGAAATTCACCCCTCCACTTT.